This T cell receptor beta chain derives from a study of human T cells and chemical hapten exposure. This clonotype has ten or more counts. The time point here: healthy volunteer bleed at 2 weeks. The study extracted total RNA from unfractionated whole blood. The CDR3 loop spans 13 amino acids. V was clipped by 3 bases and J by 4 bases, with 8 bases between them. CDR1 LGHNT and CDR2 FRNRAP come from the germline V gene. Each CDR3 protein is one row after TCRdb ran MiXCR on the RACE reads. The table shows tens of thousands of distinct CDR3 sequences, with about 3.9% occurring only once. The sequenced sample was whole blood. This clonotype was sampled from a female donor in good health. Some clones in this sample may be carry-over from other donors' samples. The chain links TRBV12-5 to TRBJ2-3; D uncertain. This CDR3 reads CASGFRPSDTQYF. CDR3 sequence (DNA): TGTGCTAGTGGTTTTAGGCCTTCAGATACGCAGTATTTT.